Listed here are 8 T cell receptor beta chains from one sample, sequenced in a study of graft-versus-host responses after intestinal transplantation (dated by TCRdb to the early 2020s). Library preparation employed the immunoSEQ multiplex PCR assay. Held by TCRdb, this immuneACCESS table contains in-frame sequences only and omits some clones. Under half of the omission traces to an unresolved V gene where checked; the cause of the rest is unknown. In all, the sample holds 4,800 or so clones, and over 60% of those were seen once. About 7.8% of the sample lies in the top ten. To isolate intraepithelial and lamina propria lymphocytes from graft specimens, dithiothreitol, EDTA incubations and collagenase D digestion were used. The sequencing here drew on ileum tissue, taken 120 to 130 days after intestinal transplantation. These receptors all stem from a human patient who received an intestinal transplant, so some T cells may come from the graft donor.

V and J are TRBV10-3 and TRBJ2-1; D gene uncertain. The V gene's germline CDR1 is ENHRY and CDR2 SYGVKD. The CDR3 totals 15 residues. V was cut by 1 base and J by 2 bases, with 9 bases left in between. As DNA, the CDR3 is TGTGCCATCAGTGAGTACAGTAGGGCCTACAATGAGCAGTTCTTC. This encodes CAISEYSRAYNEQFF.

This clone was picked up one time. The gene calls are TRBV7-9 and TRBJ2-7, with TRBD2 matching over 9 bases. CDR3 size: 13 residues. With V trimmed by 4 bases and J by 7 bases, 5 bases remained unmatched. Germline V gene sequence: CDR1 SEHNR, CDR2 FQNEAQ (reference sequence). The CDR3 region is CASSSSGAREQYF. CDR3 DNA: TGTGCCAGCAGCTCTAGCGGGGCGCGGGAGCAGTACTTC.

The CDR3 region has the DNA TGCGCCAGCAGCTTGGAGACAGGGGAGAACTATGGCTACACCTTC. Residues: CASSLETGENYGYTF. This rearrangement joins TRBV5-1 to TRBJ1-2; 8 bases line up with TRBD1. The V and J ends lost 0 bases and 2 bases, in that order; junction bases with no gene match: 3. The CDR3 length is 15 residues. Germline V gene lookup returns CDR1 SGHRS and CDR2 YFSETQ.

V gene TRBV10-2 combines with J gene TRBJ2-3, with 12 nucleotides matching TRBD2. The V gene's germline CDR1 is WSHSY and CDR2 SAAADI. This CDR3 comprises 15 residues. Trimming at V came to 7 bases and at J to 0 bases, leaving 2 bases not matched to a gene. This CDR3 is CASTGTSGSTDTQYF. Written as DNA, the CDR3 is TGCGCCAGCACTGGGACTAGCGGGAGCACAGATACGCAGTATTTT.

The CDR3 loop is CASSEGGTVSTQETQYF. CDR3 in DNA: TGTGCCAGCAGTGAGGGTGGGACAGTCTCGACCCAAGAGACCCAGTACTTC. The rearrangement links TRBV25-1 to TRBJ2-5, with 7 nucleotides matching TRBD1. This CDR3 is built from 17 residues. V shed 3 bases, J shed 1 base, and the junction held 11 bases outside the gene matches. Germline V CDR1 and CDR2: MGHDK, SYGVNS.

This clone is a singleton in its sample. The chain is built from TRBV6-1 and TRBJ2-2; TRBD1 aligns across 7 bases. The germline V gene has CDR1 MNHNS and CDR2 SASEGT. The V and J ends lost 2 bases and 3 bases, in that order; junction bases with no gene match: 0. CDR3 length: 14 amino acids. The CDR3 DNA reads as TGTGCCAGCAGTGAAACAGGGGACACCGGGGAGCTGTTTTTT. The encoded protein is CASSETGDTGELFF.

J is TRBJ2-7 and V is TRBV12-2; the table's D call of TRBD1 was not tested on the DNA. TRBV12-2 is deemed a pseudogene. CDR3 length: 13 residues. The CDR3 DNA reads TGTGCAAGTCACAGGGGCTTTACCTACGAGCAGTACTTC. Protein: CASHRGFTYEQYF.

The DNA for the CDR3 is TGTGCCAGCAGCTTCTTAGGGGAGACCCAGTACTTC. This sequence encodes CASSFLGETQYF. V gene TRBV7-9 combines with J gene TRBJ2-5; no reliable D call. Trimming took off 3 bases at V and 5 bases at J, with 7 bases between the two ends. The CDR3 loop spans 12 amino acids. CDR1 SEHNR and CDR2 FQNEAQ come from the germline V gene (reference sequence). Using reference TRBV7-9 and TRBJ2-5 for the parts outside the CDR3, the full variable domain is DTGVSQNPRHKITKRGQNVTFRCDPISEHNRLYWYRQTLGQGPEFLTYFQNEAQLEKSRLLSDRFSAERPKGSFSTLEIQRTEQGDSAMYLCASSFLGETQYFGPGTRLLVL.